The source of this T cell receptor beta chain is a study of T-cell memory formation after mild COVID-19. Study context: The TCR clusters were mostly specific to one donor.

MiXCR, run by TCRdb on the 5' RACE reads, gives a single entry per CDR3 protein. The sample holds 120,000 to 150,000 distinct CDR3 sequences, less than 20% seen once. General study results and limits: Clones that shrank (day 15 to 85) were balanced CD4/CD8, whereas later expanders leaned CD4+.

This clonotype showed up just a few times. As yet, its antigen is unknown. The CDR3 loop spans 12 amino acids. The V gene lost 0 bases and the J gene lost 9 bases, with 6 bases spanning the gap. Germline CDR1 SGHAT, CDR2 FQNNGV. Sequenced sample: PBMCs or a T cell subset sorted from them (not recorded which). This clonotype originated in an adult woman who had mild COVID-19 (a few samples of this study predate the infection). Cell type and time point are not known. J is TRBJ2-1 and V is TRBV11-2; D is unclear. The CDR3 nucleotides read TGTGCCAGCAGCTTAGAGTGGAGTGAGCAGTTCTTC. It translates to CASSLEWSEQFF.